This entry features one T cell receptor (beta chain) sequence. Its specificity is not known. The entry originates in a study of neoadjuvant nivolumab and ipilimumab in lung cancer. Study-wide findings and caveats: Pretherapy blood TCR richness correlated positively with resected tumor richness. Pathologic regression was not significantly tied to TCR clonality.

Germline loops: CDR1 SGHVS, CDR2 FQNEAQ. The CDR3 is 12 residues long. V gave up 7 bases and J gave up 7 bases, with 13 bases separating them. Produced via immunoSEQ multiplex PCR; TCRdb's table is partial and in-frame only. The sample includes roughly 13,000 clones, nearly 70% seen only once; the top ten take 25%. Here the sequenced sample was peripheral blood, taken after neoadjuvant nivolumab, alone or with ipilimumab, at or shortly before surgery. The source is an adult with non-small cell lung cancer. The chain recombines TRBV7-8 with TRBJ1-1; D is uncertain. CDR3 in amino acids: CASNTDTIEAFF. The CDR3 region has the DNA TGTGCCAGCAACACTGACACAATTGAAGCTTTCTTT.